This T cell receptor (beta chain) was captured by sequencing in a study of blood T cell repertoires in COVID-19. The repertoire was sequenced with immunoSEQ multiplex PCR; TCRdb's copy has only in-frame clones and lacks some. The table records under 85,000 clones, 87% of them present only once. The specimen was peripheral blood. The sequence was obtained from a woman aged 80 or over with active or convalescent COVID-19.

This chain's CDR3 is CASSISTGSYNEQFF. The CDR3 nucleotides are TGTGCCAGTAGTATATCGACTGGGAGCTACAATGAGCAGTTCTTC. The J gene is TRBJ2-1, the V gene TRBV19; TRBD2 is a possible D gene (5 bases). The CDR3 spans 15 residues. V lost 2 bases and J 3 bases, leaving 11 bases between the germline ends. The germline CDR1 and CDR2 sequences are LNHDA and SQIVND (reference sequence).